The 23 T cell receptor beta chains below all came from one sample that was sequenced in a study of graft-versus-host responses after intestinal transplantation. TCRdb's table, derived via immunoSEQ multiplex PCR, lists solely in-frame clones and lacks some. The repertoire holds tens of thousands of clones, with about 93% as singletons. Antigen specificity for these receptors is unknown. The material was unstimulated CD8+ T cells sorted from spleen or lymph node cells, obtained before intestinal transplant. Receptors were obtained from a human donor who received an intestinal transplant.

The chain links TRBV11-2 to TRBJ1-2; 7 nucleotides match TRBD1. Germline V gene sequence: CDR1 SGHAT, CDR2 FQNNGV. The CDR3 has 12 amino acids. The junction had 2 bases not matched to a gene; V was cut back by 3 bases and J by 7 bases. This CDR3 is CASSLTGTGYTF. CDR3 DNA sequence: TGTGCCAGCAGCTTGACAGGGACTGGCTACACCTTC.

The genes are TRBV11-2 and TRBJ1-4, with a tentative D call TRBD1 (5 bases). Germline V gene lookup returns CDR1 SGHAT and CDR2 FQNNGV. V lost 1 base, J lost 3 bases, and 6 bases lay in between. The length of the CDR3 is 14 residues. This chain's CDR3 is CASSLAGPNEKLFF. The CDR3 DNA reads TGTGCCAGCAGCTTAGCAGGGCCTAATGAAAAACTGTTTTTT.

With regard to this clone: The sample holds other DNA sequences that translate to the same CDR3. The chain is built from TRBV30 and TRBJ2-7; 9 nucleotides align to TRBD1. Per germline, CDR1 GTSNPN and CDR2 SVGIG (reference sequence). After removal of 0 bases from V and 0 bases from J, the junction contained 0 bases not matched to a gene. The CDR3 sequence is 14 residues long. The DNA for the CDR3 is TGTGCCTGGAGTGTGGGACAGGGCTCCTACGAGCAGTACTTC. Its protein is CAWSVGQGSYEQYF.

Points on this clone: A far larger clone is a single base away, which makes a read error likely. This chain connects TRBV7-9 to TRBJ2-7; 8 bases fit TRBD1. Germline V gene lookup returns CDR1 SEHNR and CDR2 FQNEAQ (reference sequence). This CDR3 is 15 amino acids long. V trimming: 5 bases; J trimming: 0 bases; junction bases outside the gene matches: 6. CDR3 loop: CASSPLGQDSYEQYF. The DNA of the CDR3 is TGTGCCAGCAGCCCCCTGGGACAGGACTCCTACGAGCAGTACTTC.

This sequence joins TRBV30 and TRBJ2-5, with 8 bases identical to TRBD2. Looked up from germline, CDR1 is GTSNPN and CDR2 is SVGIG (reference sequence). CDR3 length equals 14 residues. V was clipped by 5 bases and J by 2 bases; unmatched bases: 7. Written as DNA, the CDR3 is TGTGCCTGGGACAGCGGGGGTATACAAGAGACCCAGTACTTC. This codes for CAWDSGGIQETQYF.

The V gene is TRBV9, the J gene TRBJ1-3, with D maybe TRBD1 (5 bases). The CDR3 runs 14 residues. With 3 bases removed from V and 2 bases from J, the gap between germline ends came to 9 bases. Germline CDR1 reads SGDLS; CDR2 reads YYNGEE. CDR3 bases: TGTGCCAGCAGCGATTCAGGGACTGGAAACACCATATATTTT. It yields the protein CASSDSGTGNTIYF.

The gene calls are TRBV7-2 and TRBJ1-3; no clear D gene. Germline CDR1 reads SGHTA; CDR2 reads FQGNSA. V shed 5 bases and J shed 1 base, with 9 bases lying between them. The CDR3 covers 14 residues. In nucleotides, the CDR3 is TGTGCCAGCAGCATTTGGGAGTCTGGAAACACCATATATTTT. This encodes CASSIWESGNTIYF. Supplemented by reference TRBV7-2 and TRBJ1-3, the full variable domain reads GAGVSQSPSNKVTEKGKDVELRCDPISGHTALYWYRQSLGQGLEFLIYFQGNSAPDKSGLPSDRFSAERTGGSVSTLTIQRTQQEDSAVYLCASSIWESGNTIYFGEGSWLTVV.

The CDR3 loop reads CASSSGDTQYF. CDR3 in DNA: TGTGCCAGCAGCTCCGGAGATACGCAGTATTTT. V gene TRBV27 combines with J gene TRBJ2-3; D is unresolved. The CDR3 covers 11 residues. The germline V and J ends were trimmed by 6 bases and 5 bases, with 6 bases remaining between them. Germline CDR1 and CDR2: MNHEY and SMNVEV (reference sequence).

This sequence joins TRBV30 and TRBJ2-5; D unresolved. The tail of the sequence fits TRBJ2-7 better, so the J call may be wrong. The germline V gene has CDR1 GTSNPN and CDR2 SVGIG (reference sequence). CDR3 length: 11 amino acids. The CDR3 region has the DNA TGTGCCTGGAGCTCGGTCTACGAGCAGTACTTC. Amino acids: CAWSSVYEQYF.

The rearrangement links TRBV27 to TRBJ1-5, with TRBD1 matching over 7 bases. Germline V gives CDR1 MNHEY, CDR2 SMNVEV (reference sequence). V lost 4 bases, J lost 5 bases, and 5 bases stayed unmatched. The CDR3 spans 14 residues. The CDR3 loop is CASSSTGVHQPQHF. CDR3 in DNA: TGTGCCAGCAGTTCAACAGGGGTTCATCAGCCCCAGCATTTT.

CDR3 bases: TGTGCCAGCAGCTTAACCGGGGGGGGCACAGATACGCAGTATTTT. Its translation is CASSLTGGGTDTQYF. This chain joins TRBV11-2 and TRBJ2-3; 8 bases agree with TRBD2. This CDR3 region has 15 residues. V shed 2 bases, J shed 1 base, and the junction held 2 bases outside the gene matches. CDR1 and CDR2 (germline): SGHAT, FQNNGV.

The V call is TRBV18, the J call TRBJ2-7, with D unclear. Germline values: CDR1 KGHSH, CDR2 LQKENI. The V and J ends lost 2 bases and 7 bases respectively, with 12 bases between them. CDR3 length: 13 residues. CDR3 in DNA: TGTGCCAGCTCACCAGGCGGCTTGGAAGAGCAGTACTTC. Translated: CASSPGGLEEQYF.

This sequence joins TRBV6-5 and TRBJ2-7; D not resolved. The CDR3 loop spans 14 amino acids. Germline values: CDR1 MNHEY, CDR2 SVGAGI. V lost 3 bases to trimming and J lost 2 bases, with 11 bases between them. The chain's CDR3 is CASSYMRSPYEQYF. The CDR3 coding sequence is TGTGCCAGCAGTTATATGAGATCCCCCTACGAGCAGTACTTC.

CDR3 coding DNA: TGTGCCAGCAGCGCAACTAGCGTAGGCACAGATACGCAGTATTTT. Its translation: CASSATSVGTDTQYF. V and J are TRBV9 and TRBJ2-3, with 7 positions matching TRBD2. J lost 1 base, V lost 3 bases, and 5 bases had no gene match. In germline, CDR1 is SGDLS, CDR2 YYNGEE. This CDR3 is 15 amino acids long.

This rearrangement joins TRBV18 to TRBJ2-2, with a weak D call TRBD2 (6 bases). This CDR3 is built from 14 residues. V dropped 3 bases and J dropped 4 bases, with 9 bases sitting between them. CDR1 is KGHSH, CDR2 LQKENI, per germline. The CDR3 sequence: CASSPLATTGELFF. The CDR3 nucleotides read TGTGCCAGCTCACCGCTAGCGACCACCGGGGAGCTGTTTTTT. Full variable domain (outside the CDR3, taken from reference TRBV18 and TRBJ2-2): NAGVMQNPRHLVRRRGQEARLRCSPMKGHSHVYWYRQLPEEGLKFMVYLQKENIIDESGMPKERFSAEFPKEGPSILRIQQVVRGDSAAYFCASSPLATTGELFFGEGSRLTVL.

The rearrangement links TRBV19 to TRBJ1-1; no firm D call. The V end lost 7 bases, the J end lost 2 bases, and 11 bases lay between the germline ends. Per germline, CDR1 LNHDA and CDR2 SQIVND (reference sequence). The length of the CDR3 is 13 residues. CDR3 amino acids: CASTEGFNTEAFF. CDR3 bases: TGTGCCAGTACTGAGGGCTTCAACACTGAAGCTTTCTTT.

This chain uses TRBV30 with TRBJ2-7; the D gene is possibly TRBD2 (6 bases). Between the trimmed V and J ends, which lost 2 bases and 2 bases, there was a span of 13 bases. Germline CDR1 reads GTSNPN; CDR2 reads SVGIG (reference sequence). This CDR3 spans 14 amino acids. CDR3 in DNA: TGTGCCTGGAGTATCGCGGGGACTCCCTACGAGCAGTACTTC. This encodes CAWSIAGTPYEQYF. Combining the CDR3 with reference TRBV30 and TRBJ2-7 gives the whole variable domain SQTIHQWPATLVQPVGSPLSLECTVEGTSNPNLYWYRQAAGRGLQLLFYSVGIGQISSEVPQNLSASRPQDRQFILSSKKLLLSDSGFYLCAWSIAGTPYEQYFGPGTRLTVT.

The J gene is TRBJ2-7, the V gene TRBV27, with 10 bases matching TRBD1. The CDR3 has 16 residues. Trimming cost V 7 bases and J 3 bases; bases outside gene matches: 12. Germline V CDR1 and CDR2: MNHEY, SMNVEV (reference sequence). CDR3 region: CASMTSGTGAIYEQYF. The CDR3 bases are TGTGCCAGCATGACGTCCGGGACAGGGGCGATCTACGAGCAGTACTTC.

The rearrangement joins TRBV15 to TRBJ1-4; D unclear. The germline CDR1 and CDR2 sequences are LNHNV and YYDKDF (reference sequence). V gave up 3 bases and J gave up 3 bases, with 8 bases separating them. The CDR3 is 14 amino acids. The chain's CDR3 is CATSSGDANEKLFF. CDR3 DNA: TGTGCCACCAGCAGCGGGGATGCTAATGAAAAACTGTTTTTT.

The chain links TRBV4-1 to TRBJ1-5; D is possibly TRBD1 (6 bases). The germline V gene has CDR1 MGHRA and CDR2 YSYEKL. This CDR3 spans 15 amino acids. The V end lost 2 bases, the J end lost 3 bases, and 11 bases lay between the germline ends. The chain's CDR3 is CASSQTTGTNQPQHF. CDR3 coding DNA: TGCGCCAGCAGCCAAACTACAGGGACCAATCAGCCCCAGCATTTT.

The DNA of the CDR3 is TGTGCCAGCAGCTCCGATGATCCTCCCTACCACAATGAGCAGTTCTTC. It is translated as CASSSDDPPYHNEQFF. The rearrangement links TRBV7-9 to TRBJ2-1; D gene ambiguous. CDR1 SEHNR and CDR2 FQNEAQ come from the germline V gene (reference sequence). The CDR3 sequence is 16 residues long. V lost 4 bases and J lost 5, with 18 bases in between.

The chain carries TRBV7-7 and TRBJ2-5; 7 positions match TRBD1. Germline V gives CDR1 SSHAT, CDR2 FNYEAQ (reference sequence). Unmatched junction bases numbered 4, after V lost 5 bases and J lost 1 base. CDR3 size: 14 residues. The CDR3: CASSRGTAQETQYF. In DNA form, the CDR3 reads TGTGCCAGCAGCCGTGGGACAGCCCAAGAGACCCAGTACTTC. The entire variable domain, with the rest obtained from reference TRBV7-7 and TRBJ2-5, is as follows: GAGVSQSPRYKVTKRGQDVTLRCDPISSHATLYWYQQALGQGPEFLTYFNYEAQPDKSGLPSDRFSAERPEGSISTLTIQRTEQRDSAMYRCASSRGTAQETQYFGPGTRLLVL.

DNA of the CDR3: TGTGCCAGTAGTCTGGAGGGTAGCTCCTACAATGAGCAGTTCTTC. As protein: CASSLEGSSYNEQFF. The chain employs TRBV19 and TRBJ2-1; tentative D call: TRBD2 (6 bases). CDR1 is LNHDA and CDR2 is SQIVND in the germline V gene (reference sequence). This CDR3 comprises 15 residues. Trimming took off 5 bases at V and 0 bases at J, with 11 bases between the two ends.